Following are 27 T cell receptor beta chains from one sample sequenced in a study of CD8+ T cells in alopecia areata. Treatment reported: oral pan-JAK inhibitor, 5-10 mg twice daily. Sequencing used cDNA as its template, made by extracting RNA and reverse transcribing it. TCRdb keeps only in-frame clones here, not all; method: immunoSEQ multiplex PCR. The sample lists fewer than 200,000 clones, around three fifths occurring once. Source: CD8+ T cells sorted from blood, taken at week 24, from a patient treated with tofacitinib. The receptor source for this set is a human donor with alopecia areata.

Concerning this clone: Other DNA sequences within the sample encode an identical CDR3. This chain uses TRBV5-1 with TRBJ2-7, with D maybe TRBD1 (7 bases). Trimming left V 0 bases short and J 6 bases short, with 10 bases between. CDR3 size: 13 residues. The germline V gene has CDR1 SGHRS and CDR2 YFSETQ. The CDR3 bases are TGCGCCAGCAGCTTGGGGAGGGGGCGCGAGCAGTACTTC. Its protein is CASSLGRGREQYF.

This clone was observed a few times. The chain carries TRBV27 and TRBJ1-1; D possibly corresponds to TRBD1 (5 bases). V lost 6 bases and J lost 5, with 19 bases in between. Looked up from germline, CDR1 is MNHEY and CDR2 is SMNVEV (reference sequence). The CDR3 extends over 15 amino acids. The CDR3 bases are TGTGCCAGCAGCGACCCTGGAAGGGGTAGGACTGAAGCTTTCTTT. It yields the protein CASSDPGRGRTEAFF.

The rearrangement joins TRBV15 to TRBJ1-1, with a possible D match to TRBD1 (6 bases). This CDR3 has 17 amino acids. The germline V and J ends were trimmed by 0 bases and 4 bases, with 18 bases remaining between them. Germline loops: CDR1 LNHNV, CDR2 YYDKDF (reference sequence). The CDR3 DNA reads TGTGCCACCAGCAGAGATTCCGGGGGGGCATCTGGCACTGAAGCTTTCTTT. Amino acid sequence: CATSRDSGGASGTEAFF.

J is TRBJ2-7 and V is TRBV27; 7 nucleotides align to TRBD1. J gave up 3 bases and V 2 bases, and 4 bases lay outside the gene matches. Germline CDR1 is MNHEY and CDR2 is SMNVEV (reference sequence). The CDR3 has 14 amino acids. Here the CDR3 DNA reads TGTGCCAGCAGTTTAGAGGGACAGAACTACGAGCAGTACTTC. This encodes CASSLEGQNYEQYF.

This chain uses TRBV30 with TRBJ1-2; D gene ambiguous. V dropped 0 bases and J dropped 6 bases, with 11 bases sitting between them. The CDR3 is 13 amino acids. CDR1 and CDR2 (germline): GTSNPN, SVGIG (reference sequence). The CDR3 DNA follows: TGTGCCTGGAGTGTAGGCGGTAATGATGGCTACACCTTC. It is translated as CAWSVGGNDGYTF.

The chain has TRBV7-9 and TRBJ2-5, with D unclear. The J call is uncertain, as TRBJ2-7 better fits the DNA end. In germline, CDR1 is SEHNR, CDR2 FQNEAQ (reference sequence). CDR3 length: 11 amino acids. DNA of the CDR3: TGTGCCAGCAGCTTAGCAGACGAGCAGTACTTC. As protein: CASSLADEQYF.

The rearrangement uses TRBV4-2 and TRBJ2-2, with unresolved D. The CDR3 contains 13 residues. Germline V gene lookup returns CDR1 LGHNA and CDR2 YNFKEQ. Trimming cost V 1 base and J 4 bases, with 4 bases left between them. This CDR3 is CASSQGFTGELFF. DNA for the CDR3: TGTGCCAGCAGCCAAGGGTTCACCGGGGAGCTGTTTTTT.

The sample holds one count of this clone. V usage is TRBV29-1 and J usage is TRBJ2-5; 7 bases align to TRBD1. Germline trimming cut 8 bases from V and 2 bases from J; bases unmatched to any gene: 5. Looked up from germline, CDR1 is SQVTM and CDR2 is ANQGSEA. The CDR3 runs 12 residues. Here the CDR3 reads CSPPGQQETQYF. As DNA, the CDR3 is TGCAGCCCCCCGGGACAGCAAGAGACCCAGTACTTC.

This clone occurred a few times. This chain joins TRBV7-9 and TRBJ2-7, with unresolved D. The CDR3 spans 12 residues. Trimming stripped 4 bases from V and 6 bases from J, with 10 bases between. The germline V gene has CDR1 SEHNR and CDR2 FQNEAQ (reference sequence). The CDR3 loop is CASSSHPREQYF. DNA of the CDR3: TGTGCCAGCAGCTCCCATCCACGCGAGCAGTACTTC.

This chain connects TRBV5-6 to TRBJ2-7, with D tentatively TRBD1 (6 bases). V was shortened by 3 bases and J by 0 bases, with 10 bases between the two germline ends. In germline, CDR1 is SGHDT, CDR2 YYEEEE. This CDR3 comprises 14 residues. The CDR3 region is CASSSYRDSYEQYF. Here the CDR3 DNA reads TGTGCCAGCAGCTCCTACAGGGACTCCTACGAGCAGTACTTC. Drawing the rest from reference TRBV5-6 and TRBJ2-7, the complete variable domain is DAGVTQSPTHLIKTRGQQVTLRCSPKSGHDTVSWYQQALGQGPQFIFQYYEEEERQRGNFPDRFSGHQFPNYSSELNVNALLLGDSALYLCASSSYRDSYEQYFGPGTRLTVT.

In DNA form, the CDR3 reads TGTGCCAGCAGCATATTAACCGGACGGAACTATGGCTACACCTTC. As protein: CASSILTGRNYGYTF. The chain employs TRBV13 and TRBJ1-2; D call uncertain. Germline loops: CDR1 PRHDT, CDR2 FYEKMQ (reference sequence). V lost 5 bases, J lost 2 bases, and 15 bases lay in between. The CDR3 has 15 amino acids.

Note on this clone: This specimen includes other DNA sequences encoding the same CDR3. This rearrangement joins TRBV30 to TRBJ1-5; D is ambiguous. Trimming stripped 1 base from V and 4 bases from J, with 8 bases between. The CDR3 is 13 amino acids. Germline V lookup: CDR1 GTSNPN, CDR2 SVGIG (reference sequence). CDR3 sequence (DNA): TGTGCCTGGAGTGGTACAGATAATCAGCCCCAGCATTTT. Its protein product is CAWSGTDNQPQHF.

The chain is built from TRBV30 and TRBJ1-4, with D unclear. Germline assignment: CDR1 GTSNPN and CDR2 SVGIG (reference sequence). The length of the CDR3 is 11 residues. Trimming stripped 1 base from V and 6 bases from J, with 3 bases between. CDR3 amino acids: CAWSGYEKLFF. The CDR3 nucleotides read TGTGCCTGGAGTGGGTATGAAAAACTGTTTTTT.

V and J are TRBV30 and TRBJ2-6; 7 nucleotides match TRBD1. V lost 5 bases, J lost 2 bases, and 3 bases stayed unmatched. CDR1 is GTSNPN and CDR2 is SVGIG in the germline V gene (reference sequence). CDR3 size: 14 residues. Written as DNA, the CDR3 is TGTGCCTGGGACAGGGCGGCTGGGGCCAACGTCCTGACTTTC. This encodes CAWDRAAGANVLTF.

This chain joins TRBV7-8 and TRBJ1-5; perhaps TRBD1 as D (6 bases). Germline V lookup: CDR1 SGHVS, CDR2 FQNEAQ. Trimming cost V 1 base and J 2 bases, with 12 bases left between them. The CDR3 loop spans 16 amino acids. CDR3 in amino acids: CASSLVAGGGNQPQHF. The CDR3 DNA is TGTGCCAGCAGCTTAGTGGCGGGGGGCGGCAATCAGCCCCAGCATTTT.

V is TRBV29-1 and J is TRBJ1-2; tentative D call: TRBD1 (5 bases). Germline V gene sequence: CDR1 SQVTM, CDR2 ANQGSEA. This CDR3 is built from 15 residues. The V and J ends lost 6 bases and 2 bases respectively, with 19 bases between them. The CDR3 reads CSVKSRAGTNYGYTF. As DNA, the CDR3 is TGCAGCGTGAAATCCCGGGCAGGGACCAACTATGGCTACACCTTC.

The chain joins TRBV2 to TRBJ1-5, with TRBD1 matching over 8 bases. V lost 9 bases to trimming and J lost 0 bases; unmatched junction nucleotides: 4. This CDR3 is 14 amino acids long. Germline CDR1 is SNHLY and CDR2 is FYNNEI. The CDR3 nucleotides are TGTGCCAGTTACAGGGGGGATAGCAATCAGCCCCAGCATTTT. Translating it yields CASYRGDSNQPQHF.

The chain carries TRBV7-9 and TRBJ2-2, with 13 bases identical to TRBD2. This CDR3 contains 17 residues. The ends lost 4 bases at V and 0 bases at J; junction bases unmatched: 2. Per germline, CDR1 SEHNR and CDR2 FQNEAQ (reference sequence). CDR3 loop: CASSSTSGGANTGELFF. The CDR3, as DNA: TGTGCCAGCAGCTCAACTAGCGGGGGGGCGAACACCGGGGAGCTGTTTTTT.

This chain uses TRBV4-1 with TRBJ2-2; perhaps TRBD2 as D (5 bases). Germline V lookup: CDR1 MGHRA, CDR2 YSYEKL. The CDR3 totals 14 residues. V was shortened by 8 bases and J by 5 bases, with 15 bases between the two germline ends. CDR3 nucleotides: TGCGCCAGCGCTAGCCTTCCGAGGACCGGGGAGCTGTTTTTT. Amino acid sequence: CASASLPRTGELFF.

The V and J genes are TRBV4-1 and TRBJ2-3; D is uncertain. CDR3 length: 15 residues. Germline V gene data show CDR1 as MGHRA and CDR2 as YSYEKL. The ends were cut back, 1 base at V and 4 bases at J, with 12 bases in the middle. CDR3 sequence reads: CASSQGVGMADTQYF. The CDR3 DNA follows: TGCGCCAGCAGCCAAGGGGTGGGGATGGCAGATACGCAGTATTTT.

This sequence joins TRBV9 and TRBJ1-6, with a possible D match to TRBD1 (6 bases). The CDR3 covers 14 residues. Germline V lookup: CDR1 SGDLS, CDR2 YYNGEE. V was clipped by 4 bases and J by 10 bases, with 15 bases between them. The CDR3 bases are TGTGCCAGCAGCCTCCAGGGACAAGGGTCACCCCTCCACTTT. It yields the protein CASSLQGQGSPLHF.

This clone was found once. V and J are TRBV19 and TRBJ2-3; D remains ambiguous. V gave up 3 bases and J gave up 6 bases, with 4 bases separating them. Germline loops: CDR1 LNHDA, CDR2 SQIVND (reference sequence). The CDR3 sequence is 11 residues long. In DNA form, the CDR3 reads TGTGCCAGTAGTATGTTTGATACGCAGTATTTT. Translated, it gives CASSMFDTQYF. Complete variable domain (other parts from reference TRBV19 and TRBJ2-3): DGGITQSPKYLFRKEGQNVTLSCEQNLNHDAMYWYRQDPGQGLRLIYYSQIVNDFQKGDIAEGYSVSREKKESFPLTVTSAQKNPTAFYLCASSMFDTQYFGPGTRLTVL.

The V and J genes are TRBV18 and TRBJ1-2; perhaps TRBD1 as D (5 bases). Deletions cut 2 bases from V and 6 bases from J, with 7 bases between. The CDR3 extends over 12 amino acids. CDR1 and CDR2 (germline): KGHSH, LQKENI. The CDR3 DNA follows: TGTGCCAGCTCACCAGGGGCAGATGGCTACACCTTC. This sequence encodes CASSPGADGYTF.

In the case of this clone: The identical CDR3 is also encoded by other nucleotide sequences in the sample. V usage is TRBV5-6 and J usage is TRBJ2-3; D is unresolved. Germline V lookup: CDR1 SGHDT, CDR2 YYEEEE. This CDR3 comprises 12 residues. V gave up 0 bases and J gave up 4 bases, with 3 bases separating them. The CDR3 sequence: CASSLGSDTQYF. The DNA of the CDR3 is TGTGCCAGCAGCTTGGGGTCAGATACGCAGTATTTT.

The chain employs TRBV4-1 and TRBJ2-4, with D perhaps TRBD2 (6 bases). The CDR3 length is 18 residues. V lost 1 base and J lost 0, with 16 bases in between. The germline V gene encodes CDR1 MGHRA and CDR2 YSYEKL. CDR3 loop: CASSQGLRGKLAKNIQYF. CDR3 coding DNA: TGCGCCAGCAGCCAAGGGCTACGGGGGAAGTTAGCCAAAAACATTCAGTACTTC.

J is TRBJ2-2 and V is TRBV6-5, with D possibly TRBD1 on 5 matching bases. The V end lost 5 bases, the J end lost 3 bases, and 10 bases lay between the germline ends. Looked up from germline, CDR1 is MNHEY and CDR2 is SVGAGI. The CDR3 spans 14 residues. The CDR3 nucleotides read TGTGCCAGCAGTCCCCAGGGTTACACCGGGGAGCTGTTTTTT. This encodes CASSPQGYTGELFF.

This chain uses TRBV2 with TRBJ2-3, with D tentatively TRBD2 (6 bases). Germline lookup yields CDR1 SNHLY and CDR2 FYNNEI. V dropped 1 base and J dropped 0 bases, with 11 bases sitting between them. The CDR3 spans 16 residues. CDR3 sequence reads: CASSEDASDSTDTQYF. The CDR3, as DNA: TGTGCCAGCAGTGAAGACGCTAGCGACAGCACAGATACGCAGTATTTT.